This entry describes one T cell receptor beta chain. By sample share, this clone is medium-sized (0.01 to 0.1%). No cognate antigen has been identified for it. Per-nucleotide qualities are absent, and no much larger clonotype sits a single base away. From the cysteine up to the phenylalanine, the CDR3 has a length of 14 residues. Only the CDR3 DNA is retained, 42 bases long and in frame from the first base. At the junction V is shortened by 3 bases and J by 6 bases; bases outside the gene matches: 10. According to the germline V gene (reference sequence), CDR1 reads DFQATT and CDR2 reads SNEGSKA. No patient had received any treatment before thyroid surgery. Using T-cell receptor beta sequencing, the researchers looked back retrospectively at clinical samples from patients, gathered between the early 2010s and the late 2010s. This specimen comes from a study of metastatic and nonmetastatic thyroid tumors (dated by TCRdb to 2020 to 2021). Regarding the study in general: The researchers compared repertoires between peripheral blood samples and tumor or nodule tissue samples from patients with malignant or benign thyroid disease. The paper's findings and limits, for the study overall: In both blood and tumor samples, TCR beta diversity was reported to be significantly higher in malignant tumors than in benign nodules.

Libraries were constructed by PCR. The data were produced on an Illumina HiSeq 4000. High-throughput sequencing was used to profile the TCR beta-chain CDR3 region of every patient. From the authors' description of their analysis: A classifier to discriminate distant-metastatic papillary thyroid cancer patients was built from CDR3 differences across clinicopathological groups. The Shannon index was used to measure repertoire diversity, and the Morisita-Horn index was used to measure how similar tumor and blood repertoires were. TCRdb's own reprocessing of the public reads used fastp at Q25 and MiXCR and kept productive beta chains. The V and J calls come from TCRdb's annotation, not from the publication. This sample has tens of thousands of clones in its table, and approximately 30% of those were observed once. The biggest ten clones account for roughly a tenth of the sample.

This clonotype was obtained from a male donor with papillary thyroid cancer or a benign thyroid nodule (not recorded which). Some clones in this sample may be carry-over from other donors' samples. Sequencing was performed on blood. Here the chain combines TRBV20-1 and TRBJ1-2; a stretch of 7 junction bases matches TRBD1. The DNA is TGCAGTGCTAGCCTAACTACAGGGGCGGATGGCTACACCTTC. This gives the protein CSASLTTGADGYTF.